The clone carrying this T cell receptor (beta chain) was seen ten or more times. Its antigen is unidentified. The record originates from a study of T cell repertoires in cytomegalovirus infection. With 1 base removed from V and 4 bases from J, the gap between germline ends came to 7 bases. Germline lookup yields CDR1 SEHNR and CDR2 FQNEAQ (reference sequence). The CDR3 covers 13 residues. Overall study findings and caveats: HLA-C-restricted CMV-specific TCR beta clonotypes prevailed in the ex vivo response. Adding up the frequency of public TCR beta families identified people who carried CMV plus the relevant HLA.

Using its own MiXCR run on the reads, TCRdb lists one record per CDR3 protein. The sample gives 450,000 to 550,000 distinct CDR3 sequences, 15% to 20% of which show up once; 20% to 30% is in the top ten. This sequence joins TRBV7-9 and TRBJ1-2; no reliable D call. The sequencing sample was made of CD8+ T cells from PBMCs. The receptor's source is a human donor in good health (CMV status not recorded). Some clones in this sample may be carry-over from other donors' samples. In nucleotides, the CDR3 is TGTGCCAGCAGCTTAGGTCTTCTCTATGGCTACACCTTC. Its protein is CASSLGLLYGYTF.